One sample yielded the 24 T cell receptor beta chains listed below, sequenced in a study of blood T cell repertoires in COVID-19. Repertoires were generated with immunoSEQ multiplex PCR, while TCRdb's copy carries only in-frame clones and drops some. The sample holds about 220,000 clones; 65% to 85% are singletons and the top ten take 5.5% to 7.5%. What was sequenced was PBMCs or T cells enriched from blood (not recorded which). Receptor source: a middle-aged woman who had recovered from COVID-19.

This clone was observed once. The chain links TRBV7-2 to TRBJ1-1; 7 nucleotides line up with TRBD1. Germline V CDR1 and CDR2: SGHTA, FQGNSA. CDR3 size: 14 residues. The V gene end was trimmed by 5 bases and the J gene end by 1 base; junction bases not matched to a gene: 4. CDR3 sequence (DNA): TGTGCCAGCAGCCGCCAGGGGGGGAACACTGAAGCTTTCTTT. Translation gives CASSRQGGNTEAFF.

The V and J genes are TRBV19 and TRBJ1-5; a weak D match, TRBD1 (5 bases). V lost 7 bases, J lost 7 bases, and 14 bases lay in between. The CDR3 is 13 residues long. Germline assignment: CDR1 LNHDA and CDR2 SQIVND (reference sequence). CDR3 bases: TGTGCCAGTAACAGCAGGGCCGAGCAGCCCCAGCATTTT. It encodes CASNSRAEQPQHF.

The chain joins TRBV4-1 to TRBJ1-3, with a tentative D call TRBD1 (5 bases). V lost 5 bases to trimming and J lost 4 bases, with 21 bases between them. In germline, CDR1 is MGHRA, CDR2 YSYEKL. The CDR3 is 17 residues long. DNA of the CDR3: TGCGCCAGCAGCTCCCGTATTGGGGGGGAAGAAGGAAACACCATATATTTT. It codes for CASSSRIGGEEGNTIYF.

The V gene is TRBV6-5, the J gene TRBJ1-1; 10 positions agree with TRBD1. The CDR3 is 15 residues long. V shed 5 bases and J 2 bases; nucleotides not matched to a gene: 5. The germline V gene encodes CDR1 MNHEY and CDR2 SVGAGI. The CDR3 here is CASSTRTGGNTEAFF. DNA of the CDR3: TGTGCCAGCAGTACCCGGACAGGGGGAAACACTGAAGCTTTCTTT.

The chain combines TRBV6-5 with TRBJ2-2, with TRBD2 matching 7 bases. Per germline, CDR1 MNHEY and CDR2 SVGAGI. Trimming removed 1 base from V and 2 bases from J; junction bases left unmatched: 4. This CDR3 is built from 16 residues. CDR3 in DNA: TGTGCCAGCAGTTACTTGACTAGCCTTAACACCGGGGAGCTGTTTTTT. It encodes CASSYLTSLNTGELFF.

The chain recombines TRBV7-2 with TRBJ2-1, with D perhaps TRBD2 (5 bases). Germline lookup yields CDR1 SGHTA and CDR2 FQGNSA. This CDR3 comprises 15 residues. V lost 0 bases and J 4 bases, leaving 10 bases between the germline ends. In DNA form, the CDR3 reads TGTGCCAGCAGCTTAGCGGGAGTGGGTTACAATGAGCAGTTCTTC. Protein product: CASSLAGVGYNEQFF.

V is TRBV24-1 and J is TRBJ1-2; a possible D gene is TRBD1 (5 bases). Trimming removed 6 bases from V and 6 bases from J, with 19 bases in between. The CDR3 is 15 residues long. Germline V gives CDR1 KGHDR, CDR2 SFDVKD. The CDR3 loop reads CATSPSRGLINGYTF. For the CDR3, the DNA is TGTGCCACCAGTCCCTCCCGGGGACTTATAAATGGCTACACCTTC.

The chain couples TRBV15 to TRBJ1-4, with a tentative D call TRBD1 (6 bases). This CDR3 comprises 15 residues. Germline lookup yields CDR1 LNHNV and CDR2 YYDKDF (reference sequence). The ends were cut back, 0 bases at V and 8 bases at J, with 13 bases in the middle. The DNA for the CDR3 is TGTGCCACCAGCAGAGATCCAGGGGCCGGGGAAAAACTGTTTTTT. This codes for CATSRDPGAGEKLFF.

The V call is TRBV7-3, the J call TRBJ2-5; D perhaps matches TRBD1 (5 bases). Trimming removed 0 bases at V and 4 bases at J, with 15 bases between. The CDR3 contains 16 residues. CDR1 SGHTA and CDR2 FQGTGA come from the germline V gene. This CDR3 reads CASSLTSLGVGETQYF. The CDR3 DNA reads as TGTGCCAGCAGCTTAACGTCATTAGGGGTTGGAGAGACCCAGTACTTC.

The chain employs TRBV9 and TRBJ2-1, with 7 bases that match TRBD2. The CDR3 runs 15 residues. Germline CDR1 reads SGDLS; CDR2 reads YYNGEE. The V and J ends lost 4 bases and 1 base, in that order; junction bases with no gene match: 5. The CDR3 loop is CASSPAGLSYNEQFF. The CDR3 bases are TGTGCCAGCAGCCCAGCGGGACTGTCCTACAATGAGCAGTTCTTC.

V gene TRBV30 combines with J gene TRBJ2-3; 9 positions match TRBD1. V trimming: 2 bases; J trimming: 4 bases; junction bases outside the gene matches: 4. Germline V gives CDR1 GTSNPN, CDR2 SVGIG (reference sequence). This CDR3 has 14 amino acids. The chain's CDR3 is CAWSPGQGPDTQYF. DNA for the CDR3: TGTGCCTGGAGTCCGGGACAGGGTCCAGATACGCAGTATTTT.

This sequence joins TRBV19 and TRBJ1-6; D is perhaps TRBD1 (5 bases). Trimming took off 11 bases at V and 9 bases at J, with 23 bases between the two ends. This CDR3 region has 15 residues. In germline, CDR1 is LNHDA, CDR2 SQIVND (reference sequence). The CDR3, as DNA: TGTGCCTCTAGTCCCCCTGACCTGCAGGGTTCACCCCTCCACTTT. It encodes CASSPPDLQGSPLHF.

This clone appeared a single time. The V and J genes are TRBV28 and TRBJ1-2; 8 nucleotides agree with TRBD1. The CDR3 consists of 15 residues. Unmatched junction bases numbered 10, after V lost 3 bases and J lost 7 bases. Germline CDR1 is MDHEN and CDR2 is SYDVKM. CDR3 nucleotides: TGTGCCAGCAGTTTTAGAGATACAGGGGGTTCTGGCTACACCTTC. This encodes CASSFRDTGGSGYTF.

V and J are TRBV6-1 and TRBJ1-5, with D hard to call. The V gene lost 1 base and the J gene lost 7 bases, with 8 bases spanning the gap. CDR1 and CDR2 (germline): MNHNS, SASEGT. This CDR3 has 13 residues. Written as DNA, the CDR3 is TGTGCCAGCAGTGAAGGCTCCAGGCAGCCCCAGCATTTT. This sequence encodes CASSEGSRQPQHF.

The chain links TRBV3-1 (or the pseudogene TRBV3-2) to TRBJ2-1; 11 nucleotides match TRBD2. Germline CDR1 is LGHDT and CDR2 is YNNKEL (reference sequence). The CDR3 length is 17 residues. Trimming at V came to 2 bases and at J to 4 bases, leaving 7 bases not matched to a gene. The CDR3 sequence is CASSQRPGTSGYNEQFF. As DNA, the CDR3 is TGTGCCAGCAGCCAACGTCCCGGGACTAGCGGTTACAATGAGCAGTTCTTC.

V is TRBV11-2 and J is TRBJ1-6; D may be TRBD1 (6 bases). This CDR3 comprises 18 residues. V lost 5 bases and J lost 0, with 17 bases in between. The germline gives CDR1 SGHAT, CDR2 FQNNGV. The CDR3 nucleotides are TGTGCCAGCAGCGGCCGAATACAGGGTTCCTCCTATAATTCACCCCTCCACTTT. Translation gives CASSGRIQGSSYNSPLHF. Combining the CDR3 with reference TRBV11-2 and TRBJ1-6 gives the whole variable domain EAGVAQSPRYKIIEKRQSVAFWCNPISGHATLYWYQQILGQGPKLLIQFQNNGVVDDSQLPKDRFSAERLKGVDSTLKIQPAKLEDSAVYLCASSGRIQGSSYNSPLHFGNGTRLTVT.

V usage is TRBV5-1 and J usage is TRBJ2-2; no clear D gene. Germline V gives CDR1 SGHRS, CDR2 YFSETQ. The CDR3 contains 13 residues. V was trimmed by 5 bases and J by 0 bases, leaving 5 bases between them. The CDR3: CASSQANTGELFF. The CDR3 nucleotides are TGCGCCAGCAGTCAGGCGAACACCGGGGAGCTGTTTTTT.

This chain joins TRBV2 and TRBJ2-7; 12 bases line up with TRBD1. V was pared by 1 base and J by 6 bases, with 4 bases of the junction left unmatched. The CDR3 loop spans 15 amino acids. Germline V CDR1 and CDR2: SNHLY, FYNNEI. CDR3 sequence reads: CASSEGGQGAVEQYF. As DNA, the CDR3 is TGTGCCAGCAGTGAAGGGGGACAGGGGGCGGTCGAGCAGTACTTC.

The rearrangement joins TRBV30 to TRBJ2-2; 7 nucleotides line up with TRBD2. V dropped 0 bases and J dropped 1; count of bases not matched to a gene: 5. Germline CDR1 and CDR2: GTSNPN and SVGIG (reference sequence). The CDR3 extends over 16 amino acids. CDR3 DNA sequence: TGTGCCTGGAGTGTACCTAGCGGTGGGAACACCGGGGAGCTGTTTTTT. This gives the protein CAWSVPSGGNTGELFF. Supplemented by reference TRBV30 and TRBJ2-2, the full variable domain reads SQTIHQWPATLVQPVGSPLSLECTVEGTSNPNLYWYRQAAGRGLQLLFYSVGIGQISSEVPQNLSASRPQDRQFILSSKKLLLSDSGFYLCAWSVPSGGNTGELFFGEGSRLTVL.

This clone was counted only a few times. Other DNA sequences within the sample encode an identical CDR3. J is TRBJ2-3 and V is TRBV2; D might be TRBD1 (5 bases). Germline CDR1 is SNHLY and CDR2 is FYNNEI. Trimming shortened V by 8 bases and J by 0 bases, and 12 bases separated the two germline ends. The CDR3 covers 14 residues. The CDR3 bases are TGTGCCAGCTTAGGGGCACCTAGCACAGATACGCAGTATTTT. It encodes CASLGAPSTDTQYF.

This clone was counted once. The V and J genes are TRBV9 and TRBJ2-2; the D gene is possibly TRBD1 (6 bases). The V gene lost 1 base and the J gene lost 2 bases, with 9 bases spanning the gap. The CDR3 consists of 15 residues. Per the germline V gene, CDR1 is SGDLS and CDR2 is YYNGEE. Here the CDR3 DNA reads TGTGCCAGCAGCGTAATGGACAGTAACACCGGGGAGCTGTTTTTT. This codes for CASSVMDSNTGELFF. Complete variable domain (other parts from reference TRBV9 and TRBJ2-2): DSGVTQTPKHLITATGQRVTLRCSPRSGDLSVYWYQQSLDQGLQFLIQYYNGEERAKGNILERFSAQQFPDLHSELNLSSLELGDSALYFCASSVMDSNTGELFFGEGSRLTVL.

The rearrangement joins TRBV11-2 to TRBJ2-2, with D possibly being TRBD1 (6 bases). The length of the CDR3 is 13 residues. Looked up from germline, CDR1 is SGHAT and CDR2 is FQNNGV. V lost 3 bases and J lost 6, with 8 bases in between. CDR3 sequence reads: CASSFTGPGELFF. The CDR3 DNA sequence: TGTGCCAGCAGCTTCACAGGGCCCGGGGAGCTGTTTTTT. The variable domain in full, completed from reference TRBV11-2 and TRBJ2-2, reads EAGVAQSPRYKIIEKRQSVAFWCNPISGHATLYWYQQILGQGPKLLIQFQNNGVVDDSQLPKDRFSAERLKGVDSTLKIQPAKLEDSAVYLCASSFTGPGELFFGEGSRLTVL.

This clone was detected a few times. The chain has TRBV4-1 and TRBJ2-7; D gene unclear. CDR1 MGHRA and CDR2 YSYEKL come from the germline V gene. The ends were cut back, 0 bases at V and 7 bases at J, with 10 bases in the middle. The CDR3 extends over 13 amino acids. CDR3 coding DNA: TGCGCCAGCAGCCAAGATCATCTTCGGGAGCAGTACTTC. This translates into CASSQDHLREQYF.

V and J are TRBV28 and TRBJ1-5, with 9 bases lining up with TRBD1. This CDR3 is 14 amino acids long. Unmatched junction bases numbered 1, after V lost 3 bases and J lost 4 bases. The V gene's germline CDR1 is MDHEN and CDR2 SYDVKM. As DNA, the CDR3 is TGTGCCAGCAGTTTTGGGACAGGGAATCAGCCCCAGCATTTT. This translates into CASSFGTGNQPQHF.